This T cell receptor (beta chain) was obtained from a study of blood T cell repertoires in COVID-19. Profiling relied on immunoSEQ multiplex PCR, and the TCRdb table lists in-frame clones only, not all of them. The data show fewer than 650,000 clones, less than 90% seen once. About this clone itself: This sample includes further DNA sequences coding for the same CDR3.

This CDR3 region has 14 residues. The V gene's germline CDR1 is SNHLY and CDR2 FYNNEI. V trimming: 5 bases; J trimming: 3 bases; junction bases outside the gene matches: 3. The source of this sequence is a woman between 50 and 59 years old with COVID-19, enrolled during active disease. The chain joins TRBV2 to TRBJ1-2; TRBD1 agrees at 10 bases. Sequencing used peripheral blood. The CDR3 DNA sequence: TGTGCCAGCAGTTCCGGGACAGGGGACTATGGCTACACCTTC. It yields the protein CASSSGTGDYGYTF.